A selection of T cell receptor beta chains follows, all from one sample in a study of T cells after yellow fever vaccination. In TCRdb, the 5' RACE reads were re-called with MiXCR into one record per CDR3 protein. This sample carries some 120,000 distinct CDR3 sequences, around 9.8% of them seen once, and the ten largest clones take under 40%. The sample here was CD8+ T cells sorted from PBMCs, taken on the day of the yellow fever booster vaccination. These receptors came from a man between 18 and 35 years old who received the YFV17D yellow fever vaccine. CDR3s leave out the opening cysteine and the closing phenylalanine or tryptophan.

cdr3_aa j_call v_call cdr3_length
ASSGRQGRTDTQY TRBJ2-3 TRBV9 13
ASSYSTGGTGELF TRBJ2-2 TRBV6-5 13
ASSPSSPAGKDEGIQY TRBJ2-4 TRBV7-9 16
ASRDTGAKNIQY TRBJ2-4 TRBV27 12
ASSSTPGQGSSNTGELF TRBJ2-2 TRBV11-2 17
ASSPLVHEQF TRBJ2-1 TRBV7-6 10
ASSYSTADTQY TRBJ2-3 TRBV6-5 11
ASSKTRGSYNEQF TRBJ2-1 TRBV6-5 13
ASSLRGMADALNTEAF TRBJ1-1 TRBV27 16
ASSPRQGASTDTQY TRBJ2-3 TRBV9 14
ASSQEVGPGGRSTQY TRBJ2-5 TRBV14 15
ATSPRSTDTQY TRBJ2-3 TRBV15 11
ASSSNNEQF TRBJ2-1 TRBV6-2/TRBV6-3 9
ASSLIVGGANIQY TRBJ2-4 TRBV7-2 13
ASSLVTGESNQPQH TRBJ1-5 TRBV7-9 14
ASSDGRQGTDTQY TRBJ2-3 TRBV5-1 13
SVLDRPTLQETQY TRBJ2-5 TRBV29-1 13
ASSQDMLDTQY TRBJ2-3 TRBV4-1 11
ASSYSFYGHPN TRBJ2-7 TRBV6-5 11
ASGGQSYEQY TRBJ2-7 TRBV7-9 10
ASSQRTSGGYEQY TRBJ2-7 TRBV12-3/TRBV12-4 13
ASTGGMNTEAF TRBJ1-1 TRBV7-6 11